These 7 T cell receptor beta chains originate from one sample sequenced in a study of T cell repertoires in cytomegalovirus infection. TCRdb called the reads again in MiXCR, with one record for every CDR3 protein. The profile shows hundreds of thousands of distinct CDR3 sequences, approximately 31% of them singletons. Sequencing input: PBMCs. These receptors were obtained from a human donor in good health (CMV status not recorded). Some clones in this sample may be carry-over from other donors' samples.

In this sample, this clonotype turned up many times. The chain joins TRBV7-2 to TRBJ2-1, with D possibly TRBD2 on 6 matching bases. Germline CDR1 reads SGHTA; CDR2 reads FQGNSA. V was cut by 7 bases and J by 7 bases, with 20 bases left in between. The CDR3 runs to 15 residues. CDR3 protein: CASTRGTSVRNEQFF. The CDR3 bases are TGTGCCAGCACCCGCGGGACTTCGGTTAGGAATGAGCAGTTCTTC.

A remark on this clonotype: This is likely a read error, given that the CDR3 carries no conserved phenylalanine or tryptophan at its end. The DNA is omitted, as the CDR3 cannot be located on it reliably, and the CDR3 follows TCRdb's listing. The V gene is TRBV4-1, the J gene TRBJ2-7; the D call of TRBD1 is as the table states it, not checked on the DNA. Germline assignment: CDR1 MGHRA and CDR2 YSYEKL. The CDR3 length is 17 residues, termini included. The chain's CDR3 is CASSQSPPGASGYEQSL.

This clonotype was detected a few times. The gene calls are TRBV6-1 and TRBJ2-7; D possibly corresponds to TRBD1 (6 bases). Germline loops: CDR1 MNHNS, CDR2 SASEGT. The CDR3 sequence is 16 residues long. V gave up 2 bases and J gave up 2 bases, with 16 bases separating them. This CDR3 is CASSESGTPGAYEQYF. CDR3 nucleotide sequence: TGTGCCAGCAGTGAATCCGGGACACCCGGGGCCTACGAGCAGTACTTC.

The chain carries TRBV20-1 and TRBJ1-1; 9 nucleotides agree with TRBD1. Germline V CDR1 and CDR2: DFQATT, SNEGSKA (reference sequence). J lost 7 bases, V lost 3 bases, and 6 bases had no gene match. The CDR3 runs to 13 residues. The CDR3 DNA sequence: TGCAGTGCTAGGGTACAGGGGGCGTTTGAAGCTTTCTTT. This codes for CSARVQGAFEAFF.

The chain combines TRBV11-3 with TRBJ2-2, with 7 nucleotides matching TRBD2. Germline values: CDR1 SGHNT, CDR2 YENEEA. The CDR3 is 16 residues long. J was trimmed by 4 bases and V by 4 bases; bases with no gene match: 9. The chain's CDR3 is CASSSRGGESTGELFF. CDR3 nucleotides: TGTGCCAGCAGCTCCCGGGGAGGGGAGAGCACCGGGGAGCTGTTTTTT.

The gene calls are TRBV7-9 and TRBJ1-4; D remains ambiguous. Trimming stripped 5 bases from V and 1 base from J, with 5 bases between. Germline V CDR1 and CDR2: SEHNR, FQNEAQ (reference sequence). This CDR3 region has 13 residues. Here the CDR3 reads CASSPLTNEKLFF. DNA for the CDR3: TGTGCCAGCAGCCCCCTAACTAATGAAAAACTGTTTTTT.

In regard to this clonotype: The junction and the germline gene differ at one end; a read error may be behind it. The CDR3 region has the DNA TGTGCCATACTACAGCGACCTGGGAGCAATCCGCCCCCGCATTTT. It specifies CAILQRPGSNPPPHF. The chain couples TRBV6-4 to TRBJ1-5; D is uncertain. CDR3 size: 15 residues. Germline values: CDR1 MRHNA, CDR2 SNTAGT.